This T cell receptor (beta chain) was captured in a study of technical replicates of blood from several donors. The protocol was immunoSEQ multiplex PCR, while the TCRdb copy is restricted to in-frame clones and leaves out a portion. Among under 85,000 clones listed, approximately 97% were seen once. Germline V gives CDR1 SGDLS, CDR2 YYNGEE. The CDR3 is made up of 18 amino acids. Trimming cost V 0 bases and J 0 bases; bases outside gene matches: 6. The material sequenced was T cells isolated from PBMCs. This chain uses TRBV9 with TRBJ2-3; TRBD2 matches at 11 bases. The receptor was derived from a human donor in good health. DNA for the CDR3: TGTGCCAGCAGCGTAGGTCTAGCGGGAGGCTATAGCACAGATACGCAGTATTTT. Amino acids: CASSVGLAGGYSTDTQYF.